The present TCR beta chain was sequenced within a study of post-analysis software for immune sequencing data (dated by TCRdb to the mid-2010s). Regarding the complete study: Disease courses on record covered relapsing-remitting, secondary progressive and progressive-relapsing multiple sclerosis, though some patients had no subtype annotation. Patient repertoires were compared against 10 to 12 previously published healthy control repertoires from donors aged roughly 6 to 27 years. A subset of samples was prepared in parallel using single-end sample barcoding, then pooled and co-amplified after Illumina adapter ligation.

The research as a whole found: Significantly lower normalized Chao1 diversity was found in multiple sclerosis patients than in controls, suggesting substantial peripheral T-cell clonal expansion. Strong co-clustering of samples prepared in the same batch was shown by direct clustering with F measure, prompting a batch-effect correction. The control group was slightly older than the multiple sclerosis patient group. Significantly higher frequencies in patients than in controls were found for about 5 TRBV segments, including TRBV5-6, TRBV5-1 and TRBV20-1.

This clonotype was detected many times. The antigen it binds to is not known. Per-nucleotide qualities are absent, and no much larger clonotype sits a single base away. To demonstrate the VDJtools post-analysis software, the study profiled TCR beta repertoires from the peripheral blood of some 13 young patients with multiple sclerosis. Multiple sclerosis patients were children and adolescents aged about 6 to 17 years. Libraries were built with PCR. The reads were generated on an Illumina HiSeq 2500. To reduce PCR and sequencing biases, unique molecular identifiers were incorporated into the TCR beta cDNA libraries. Every 1 to 10 million input T cells yielded 500,000 or so cDNA molecules, meaning each molecule approximated one T cell. The patient libraries were prepared and sequenced with the same protocol used for the earlier healthy control dataset. Samples belonging to the same batch were prepared together, multiplexed and sequenced on a shared HiSeq lane. On the study's bioinformatics: Raw barcoded reads were processed with MIGEC, and single-read molecular identifier groups were discarded before consensus assembly and CDR3 extraction. Clonotype tables were post-analysed with VDJtools, and diversity was normalized by down-sampling all datasets to the smallest sample size. To correct batch-related cross-sample contamination, repertoire overlap clustering matched CDR3 amino acid sequences but not nucleotide sequences. The public sequencing data were trimmed at Q25 with fastp and processed into clonotypes with MiXCR by TCRdb, which kept only in-frame beta chains. Rows with a matching CDR3 protein are joined into one entry that keeps the most common DNA and genes. The V and J calls and clone size come from TCRdb's table, not from the authors' own analysis. Counted in this sample were fewer than 850,000 distinct CDR3 sequences; 30% of them appeared once. Of the sample, under 0.7% falls within the top ten clones.

Taken from cysteine to phenylalanine, the CDR3 has 17 residues. CDR3 DNA is the only sequence kept; it has 51 bases, read in frame from the first base. Via the germline V gene (reference sequence), CDR1 is DFQATT and CDR2 SNEGSKA. This sequence originates from a girl aged 10-17 years with multiple sclerosis. The rearranged segments are TRBV20-1 and TRBJ2-1, with 7 central nucleotides matching TRBD1. The source material was blood. The nucleotide sequence is given as TGCAGCTCCCTAGGGACAGAGCAAACGGGCTCCTACAATGAGCAGTTCTTC. This gives the protein CSSLGTEQTGSYNEQFF.